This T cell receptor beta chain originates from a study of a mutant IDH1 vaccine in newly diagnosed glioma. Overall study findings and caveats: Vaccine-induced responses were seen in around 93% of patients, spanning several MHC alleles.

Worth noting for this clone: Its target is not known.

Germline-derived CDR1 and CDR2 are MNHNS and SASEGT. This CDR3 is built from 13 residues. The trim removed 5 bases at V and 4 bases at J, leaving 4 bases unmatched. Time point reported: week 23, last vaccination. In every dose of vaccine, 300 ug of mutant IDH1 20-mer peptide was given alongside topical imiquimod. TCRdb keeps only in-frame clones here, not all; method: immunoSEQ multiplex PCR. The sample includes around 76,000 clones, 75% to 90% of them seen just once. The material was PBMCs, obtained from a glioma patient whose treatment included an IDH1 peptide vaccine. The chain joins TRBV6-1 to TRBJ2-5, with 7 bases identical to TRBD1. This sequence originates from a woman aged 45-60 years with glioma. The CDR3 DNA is TGTGCCAGCAGTTGGTCAGGGGGAGAGACCCAGTACTTC. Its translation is CASSWSGGETQYF.